Listed below are T cell receptor beta chains from one sample, sequenced in a study of blood T cells in healthy people across ages. Each CDR3 protein is one row after TCRdb ran MiXCR on the 5' RACE reads. The sample holds 790,000 or so distinct CDR3 sequences, about 42% seen once. The sequenced sample consisted of blood. All receptors derive from a man aged 80 or over in good health. Each CDR3 is given with its conserved first and last residue. A D gene is named only where the DNA matches it firmly. The size field is filled for only some rows; it gives once, few, many or a size class.

clone size: -; D gene: -; J gene: TRBJ2-5; V gene: TRBV4-3; CDR3 protein: CASSQGVRGEQYF; CDR3 DNA: TGCGCCAGCAGCCAAGGCGTAAGGGGTGAGCAGTACTTC
clone size: -; D gene: TRBD1; J gene: TRBJ2-1; V gene: TRBV5-1; CDR3 protein: CASSIPGQGREQFF; CDR3 DNA: TGCGCCAGCAGCATCCCGGGACAGGGGAGGGAGCAGTTCTTC
clone size: few; D gene: -; J gene: TRBJ2-5; V gene: TRBV29-1; CDR3 protein: CSVEPGTRETQYF; CDR3 DNA: TGCAGCGTTGAACCAGGGACCCGAGAGACCCAGTACTTC
clone size: many; D gene: TRBD1; J gene: TRBJ2-1; V gene: TRBV20-1; CDR3 protein: CSALSRGQEGYNEQFF; CDR3 DNA: TGCAGTGCTCTCAGCCGGGGACAGGAGGGTTACAATGAGCAGTTCTTC
clone size: -; D gene: TRBD1; J gene: TRBJ2-3; V gene: TRBV5-1; CDR3 protein: CASSSGTGDDTQYF; CDR3 DNA: TGCGCCAGCAGCTCCGGGACAGGGGACGATACGCAGTATTTT
clone size: few; D gene: -; J gene: TRBJ1-4; V gene: TRBV5-1; CDR3 protein: CASSLAGFGEKLFF; CDR3 DNA: TGTGCCAGCAGCTTAGCCGGGTTTGGTGAAAAACTGTTTTTT
clone size: many; D gene: -; J gene: TRBJ2-5; V gene: TRBV10-3; CDR3 protein: CAIRPVQSQETQYF; CDR3 DNA: TGTGCCATCCGGCCGGTACAATCCCAAGAGACCCAGTACTTC
clone size: -; D gene: -; J gene: TRBJ2-7; V gene: TRBV12-3/TRBV12-4; CDR3 protein: CASSRGTGVAYEQYF; CDR3 DNA: TGTGCCAGCAGCCGTGGGACGGGAGTAGCCTACGAGCAGTACTTC
clone size: -; D gene: -; J gene: TRBJ2-3; V gene: TRBV3-1; CDR3 protein: CASSQPQGSSTDTQYF; CDR3 DNA: TGTGCCAGCAGCCAACCCCAGGGATCTAGCACAGATACGCAGTATTTT
clone size: -; D gene: -; J gene: TRBJ1-6; V gene: TRBV27; CDR3 protein: CASGIGNYNSPLHF; CDR3 DNA: TGTGCCAGCGGCATCGGAAACTATAATTCACCCCTCCACTTT
clone size: -; D gene: -; J gene: TRBJ2-3; V gene: TRBV20-1; CDR3 protein: CSARVGGESTDTQYF; CDR3 DNA: TGCAGTGCTAGAGTTGGAGGGGAAAGCACAGATACGCAGTATTTT
clone size: few; D gene: -; J gene: TRBJ1-2; V gene: TRBV29-1; CDR3 protein: CSVEVLDGYTF; CDR3 DNA: TGCAGCGTTGAAGTCCTCGATGGCTACACCTTC
clone size: -; D gene: -; J gene: TRBJ1-2; V gene: TRBV27; CDR3 protein: CASMPGGGAYYGYTF; CDR3 DNA: TGTGCCAGCATGCCCGGGGGTGGGGCTTACTATGGCTACACCTTC
clone size: few; D gene: -; J gene: TRBJ1-1; V gene: TRBV7-8; CDR3 protein: CASSVAGETEAFF; CDR3 DNA: TGTGCCAGCAGCGTAGCGGGGGAAACTGAAGCTTTCTTT
clone size: few; D gene: -; J gene: TRBJ2-4; V gene: TRBV7-2; CDR3 protein: CASSLGGEALAKNIQYF; CDR3 DNA: TGTGCCAGCAGCTTAGGGGGAGAAGCTCTAGCCAAAAACATTCAGTACTTC
clone size: -; D gene: TRBD2; J gene: TRBJ2-4; V gene: TRBV20-1; CDR3 protein: CSARGINPLAGVPWAQYF; CDR3 DNA: TGCAGTGCTAGAGGTATCAACCCCCTAGCGGGGGTGCCCTGGGCGCAGTACTTC
clone size: few; D gene: -; J gene: TRBJ1-1; V gene: TRBV19; CDR3 protein: CASSIPHDITEAFF; CDR3 DNA: TGTGCCAGTAGTATCCCCCACGACATCACTGAAGCTTTCTTT
clone size: many; D gene: -; J gene: TRBJ2-1; V gene: TRBV29-1; CDR3 protein: CSVLTGSSYNEQFF; CDR3 DNA: TGCAGCGTTCTTACAGGGAGCTCCTACAATGAGCAGTTCTTC
clone size: few; D gene: -; J gene: TRBJ2-7; V gene: TRBV2; CDR3 protein: CASRRTYEQYF; CDR3 DNA: TGTGCCAGCAGGCGCACATACGAGCAGTACTTC
clone size: -; D gene: TRBD2; J gene: TRBJ2-1; V gene: TRBV5-1; CDR3 protein: CASSLGSSGGLNEQFF; CDR3 DNA: TGCGCCAGCAGCTTGGGGTCTAGCGGGGGACTAAATGAGCAGTTCTTC
clone size: once; D gene: -; J gene: TRBJ2-5; V gene: TRBV20-1; CDR3 protein: CSARPWVGDEQYF; CDR3 DNA: TGCAGTGCTAGACCCTGGGTGGGCGATGAGCAGTACTTC
clone size: few; D gene: -; J gene: TRBJ2-7; V gene: TRBV15; CDR3 protein: CATSRDQAGEQYF; CDR3 DNA: TGTGCCACCAGCAGAGATCAGGCGGGTGAGCAGTACTTC
clone size: few; D gene: TRBD1; J gene: TRBJ2-6; V gene: TRBV6-2/TRBV6-3; CDR3 protein: CASSLPRRDRGPSGANVLTF; CDR3 DNA: TGTGCCAGCAGCCTCCCTCGACGGGACAGGGGCCCCTCTGGGGCCAACGTCCTGACTTTC
clone size: few; D gene: TRBD2; J gene: TRBJ2-7; V gene: TRBV3-1; CDR3 protein: CASSPQTSGAYNEQYF; CDR3 DNA: TGTGCCAGCAGCCCCCAGACTAGCGGAGCCTACAATGAGCAGTACTTC
clone size: once; D gene: TRBD2; J gene: TRBJ2-2; V gene: TRBV29-1; CDR3 protein: CNVGEAGVTGELFF; CDR3 DNA: TGCAACGTTGGGGAAGCGGGAGTCACCGGGGAGCTGTTTTTT
clone size: many; D gene: TRBD1; J gene: TRBJ2-1; V gene: TRBV10-3; CDR3 protein: CAISAAQGDYNEQFF; CDR3 DNA: TGTGCCATCAGTGCGGCACAGGGGGATTACAATGAGCAGTTCTTC
clone size: -; D gene: TRBD2; J gene: TRBJ2-1; V gene: TRBV12-3/TRBV12-4; CDR3 protein: CASTPEVAGSYNEQFF; CDR3 DNA: TGTGCCAGCACCCCTGAAGTAGCGGGCTCCTACAATGAGCAGTTCTTC
clone size: few; D gene: -; J gene: TRBJ2-6; V gene: TRBV5-1; CDR3 protein: CASSSISGANVLTF; CDR3 DNA: TGCGCCAGCAGCTCAATATCTGGGGCCAACGTCCTGACTTTC
clone size: few; D gene: TRBD2; J gene: TRBJ2-1; V gene: TRBV24-1; CDR3 protein: CATSEASGRNNEQFF; CDR3 DNA: TGTGCCACCAGTGAGGCCAGCGGGAGGAACAATGAGCAGTTCTTC
clone size: -; D gene: TRBD1; J gene: TRBJ2-5; V gene: TRBV3-1; CDR3 protein: CARLSGGVYNEQYF; CDR3 DNA: TGTGCCAGATTGTCAGGGGGCGTTTACAATGAGCAGTACTTC
clone size: -; D gene: -; J gene: TRBJ1-6; V gene: TRBV7-9; CDR3 protein: CASSRGERVSPLHF; CDR3 DNA: TGTGCCAGCAGCCGGGGGGAACGGGTTTCACCCCTCCACTTT
clone size: -; D gene: -; J gene: TRBJ2-7; V gene: TRBV24-1; CDR3 protein: CATSDLDRSLNEQYF; CDR3 DNA: TGTGCCACCAGTGATTTGGACAGAAGTCTCAATGAGCAGTACTTC
clone size: -; D gene: TRBD1; J gene: TRBJ2-5; V gene: TRBV10-3; CDR3 protein: CAISGDRGPETQYF; CDR3 DNA: TGTGCCATCAGTGGAGACAGGGGGCCAGAGACCCAGTACTTC
clone size: -; D gene: -; J gene: TRBJ2-7; V gene: TRBV18; CDR3 protein: CTSSPGYRDEQYF; CDR3 DNA: TGTACCAGCTCACCAGGGTACAGGGACGAGCAGTACTTC
clone size: few; D gene: TRBD1; J gene: TRBJ1-6; V gene: TRBV20-1; CDR3 protein: CSAGDRGENNSPLHF; CDR3 DNA: TGCAGTGCTGGCGACAGGGGGGAAAATAATTCACCCCTCCACTTT
clone size: -; D gene: -; J gene: TRBJ2-3; V gene: TRBV11-2; CDR3 protein: CASSFPDWDTDTQYF; CDR3 DNA: TGTGCCAGCAGCTTCCCGGACTGGGACACAGATACGCAGTATTTT
clone size: -; D gene: -; J gene: TRBJ2-1; V gene: TRBV7-9; CDR3 protein: CASSISDTYNEQFF; CDR3 DNA: TGTGCCAGCAGCATCTCGGACACCTACAATGAGCAGTTCTTC
clone size: few; D gene: TRBD2; J gene: TRBJ2-3; V gene: TRBV4-3; CDR3 protein: CASSQKSSGRAGDTQYF; CDR3 DNA: TGCGCCAGCAGCCAAAAAAGTAGCGGGAGGGCCGGAGATACGCAGTATTTT
clone size: few; D gene: -; J gene: TRBJ2-7; V gene: TRBV2; CDR3 protein: CASNPGISYEQYF; CDR3 DNA: TGTGCCAGCAATCCAGGAATATCCTACGAGCAGTACTTC
clone size: -; D gene: TRBD2; J gene: TRBJ2-3; V gene: TRBV7-2; CDR3 protein: CASSLEGTSGRATDTQYF; CDR3 DNA: TGTGCCAGCAGCTTAGAGGGGACTAGCGGGAGGGCTACAGATACGCAGTATTTT
clone size: -; D gene: TRBD1; J gene: TRBJ1-2; V gene: TRBV27; CDR3 protein: CASATAPGQGNGYTF; CDR3 DNA: TGTGCCAGCGCCACTGCTCCCGGACAGGGTAATGGCTACACCTTC
clone size: -; D gene: TRBD2; J gene: TRBJ2-2; V gene: TRBV9; CDR3 protein: CASSGDGTSGSTGELFF; CDR3 DNA: TGTGCCAGCAGTGGGGACGGGACTAGCGGAAGCACCGGGGAGCTGTTTTTT
clone size: few; D gene: -; J gene: TRBJ2-5; V gene: TRBV7-2; CDR3 protein: CASSFTGQMQETQYF; CDR3 DNA: TGTGCCAGCAGCTTCACCGGACAGATGCAAGAGACCCAGTACTTC
clone size: -; D gene: -; J gene: TRBJ1-6; V gene: TRBV5-1; CDR3 protein: CASSLEARENSPLHF; CDR3 DNA: TGCGCCAGCAGCTTGGAGGCCAGGGAGAATTCACCCCTCCACTTT
clone size: -; D gene: -; J gene: TRBJ2-7; V gene: TRBV21-1; CDR3 protein: CASSKVGTAIVPYEQYF; CDR3 DNA: TGTGCCAGCAGCAAAGTAGGGACAGCCATAGTCCCTTACGAGCAGTACTTC
clone size: many; D gene: TRBD2; J gene: TRBJ2-1; V gene: TRBV4-1; CDR3 protein: CASSRPGLADEQFF; CDR3 DNA: TGCGCCAGCAGCCGCCCGGGACTAGCAGATGAGCAGTTCTTC